A selection of T cell receptor beta chains follows, all from one sample in a study of blood T cell repertoires in COVID-19. Only in-frame clones appear in the TCRdb table, and some are missing; sequencing was by immunoSEQ multiplex PCR. The sample consists of 250,000 to 350,000 clones, about 89% of them appearing once. Specimen: peripheral blood. Source of these receptors: a man aged 25 to 45 with acute or convalescent COVID-19. CDR3s include the opening cysteine and the closing phenylalanine or tryptophan. D genes are given only for firm matches. Only some rows state a clone size, as once, few, many or a class for expanded clones.

abundance	len	v_gene	d_gene	j_gene	CDR3nt	CDR3aa
once	12	TRBV28	.	TRBJ1-1	TGTGCCAGCAGCCCTCTGTTAACACAAGCTTTCTTT	CASSPLLTQAFF
once	20	TRBV6-2/TRBV6-3	TRBD1	TRBJ1-1	TGTGCCAGCAGTTACTCGCCGAAATTGACAGGGGTAGGAGTCGGGACTGAAGCTTTCTTT	CASSYSPKLTGVGVGTEAFF
.	15	TRBV28	TRBD1	TRBJ1-1	TGTGCCAGCACCTCTGGGGGACAGGGTGCAACTGAAGCTTTCTTT	CASTSGGQGATEAFF
.	15	TRBV6-6	.	TRBJ1-1	TGTGCCAGCAGGATAGGGGGAGTCGGGAACACTGAAGCTTTCTTT	CASRIGGVGNTEAFF
.	14	TRBV27	.	TRBJ2-7	TGTGCCAGCAGTTTATCGGCTAGCGTCGGCGAGCAGTACTTC	CASSLSASVGEQYF
once	17	TRBV6-6	.	TRBJ1-4	TGTGCCAGCAGTCCCCCCAGGGTTGCGGCAACTAATGAAAAACTGTTTTTT	CASSPPRVAATNEKLFF
.	15	TRBV6-5	.	TRBJ1-3	TGTGCCAGCAGTTACACAGGGTTCTCTGGAAACACCATATATTTT	CASSYTGFSGNTIYF
.	16	TRBV28	.	TRBJ1-4	TGTGCCAGCAGGCGATATCGGGGTGGCCCAAATGAAAAACTGTTTTTT	CASRRYRGGPNEKLFF
.	15	TRBV6-4	TRBD1	TRBJ2-1	TGTGCCAGCAGTGCCTCCGGGACAGGGACTATCAAAAAGTTCTTC	CASSASGTGTIKKFF
.	13	TRBV14	.	TRBJ1-4	TGTGCCAGCAGCCAGGTTACAGGGCGGAAACTGTTTTTT	CASSQVTGRKLFF
.	13	TRBV4-1	TRBD1	TRBJ1-2	TGCGCCAGCAGCCAAACAGGGGCTGGTGGCTACACCTTC	CASSQTGAGGYTF
.	16	TRBV9	.	TRBJ1-2	TGTGCCAGCAGCGTAGCCCCAACGACGGAGACCTATGGCTACACCTTC	CASSVAPTTETYGYTF
.	16	TRBV18	.	TRBJ1-6	TGTGCCAGCTCTCAGCAGGGGCCCCCTTTGGATTCACCCCTCCACTTT	CASSQQGPPLDSPLHF
once	16	TRBV5-6	TRBD2	TRBJ2-3	TGTGCCAGCAGCTATATCCAAGGACTAGAGACAGATACGCAGTATTTT	CASSYIQGLETDTQYF
.	15	TRBV9	.	TRBJ1-5	TGTGCCAGCAGCGTGTGGGGGGGTAGCGGTCAGCCCCAGCATTTT	CASSVWGGSGQPQHF
.	15	TRBV5-6	.	TRBJ2-2	TGTGCCAGCAGCATCGAGGGGGCGGGAACCGGGGAGCTGTTTTTT	CASSIEGAGTGELFF
.	16	TRBV5-5	TRBD1	TRBJ1-5	TGTGCCAGCAGCCCCGGGACAGGGGTAAGCAATCAGCCCCAGCATTTT	CASSPGTGVSNQPQHF
.	15	TRBV2	.	TRBJ1-5	TGTGCCAGCAGGGTGGGCAGGGAAAGCAATCAGCCCCAGCATTTT	CASRVGRESNQPQHF
once	12	TRBV3-1/TRBV3-2	.	TRBJ1-2	TGTGCCAGCAGCCAAGCTGTCTCTGGCTACACCTTC	CASSQAVSGYTF
.	11	TRBV28	.	TRBJ2-3	TGTGCCAGCAGAGGGGCAGATACGCAGTATTTT	CASRGADTQYF
.	14	TRBV6-5	TRBD2	TRBJ2-1	TGTGCCAGCAGCCTAGCGGGGGCCCGCAATGAGCAGTTCTTC	CASSLAGARNEQFF
.	17	TRBV15	TRBD2	TRBJ2-3	TGTGCCACCAGCAGGCGCCGGACTAGCGGTCCCACAGATACGCAGTATTTT	CATSRRRTSGPTDTQYF
.	16	TRBV18	.	TRBJ1-1	TGTGCCAGCTCACCGTGGCTAGTAGGACAGAACACTGAAGCTTTCTTT	CASSPWLVGQNTEAFF
.	16	TRBV30	.	TRBJ1-2	TGTGCCTGGAGTGTATCGCTTTCGCGATCTAACTATGGCTACACCTTC	CAWSVSLSRSNYGYTF
.	16	TRBV10-3	TRBD1	TRBJ1-1	TGTGCCATCAGTGCACGAACAGGGGGGATGAACACTGAAGCTTTCTTT	CAISARTGGMNTEAFF
.	12	TRBV11-1	.	TRBJ1-2	TGTGCCAGCAGCTCCGACAGGTTCGGCTACACCTTC	CASSSDRFGYTF